This T cell receptor beta chain was profiled in a study of cytomegalovirus exposure and HLA in healthy donors (dated by TCRdb to about 2017). Turning to the overall study: In an earlier analysis of approximately 500 of the donors, 276 Gb of sequence data and approximately 100 million unique TCR beta sequences from about 190 million T cells were reported. All discovery cohort repertoires had been generated using a single sequencing platform. Of the 398 genotyped donors, approximately 83% fell in the genetic ancestry cluster associated with self-reported Caucasian donors. Roughly 5 DR-DQ haplotypes were handled as single units for association and clustering, since linkage in the cohort was strong. To predict cytomegalovirus infection status, the study brought together high-throughput TCR immunosequencing, statistical association of individual TCRs with disease status, and machine learning. Typing coverage varied by locus: roughly 620-640 donors for A, B, C, DRB1 and DQB1; 522 for DQA1; over 600 for DPA1; 400 to 480 for DPB1. In a later analysis, previously published TCR beta repertoires from roughly 710 donors were re-analyzed and high-resolution HLA genotyping was added so that TCR occurrence patterns could be studied. The study aimed to test whether cataloging public T cell receptors could reveal signatures of past pathogen exposure. Class I and class II HLA loci were covered by the typing at four-digit resolution. Donor age, sex, ethnicity and CMV serostatus were collected together with the repertoire data. Among about 370 genotyped donors of the cohort, an average of approximately 240,000 unique TCR beta nucleotide sequences was sequenced per donor, of which 15% to 20% were non-productive. An early release covering 550 to 700 HLA-typed donors comprised 250 to 350 gigabases of sequencing data and roughly 86 million unique TCR sequences. The T cell repertoires of around 670 subjects were profiled by immunosequencing and related to cytomegalovirus serostatus. A later genetic analysis used genome-wide SNP genotypes for about three fifths of the 666 donors, treating that subset as a discovery cohort. A separate validation cohort of 100 to 150 different subjects was used in addition to the approximately 610-subject first cohort. The later analysis used no new phenotypic data to find candidate immune exposures, relying instead on TCR beta sequences and their occurrence across donors. To decide whether each TCR beta V gene segment behaved as functional or pseudogenic, an earlier analysis of several hundred of the donors relied on high-throughput TCR beta sequencing.

About this clone itself: It has no known antigen specificity. Per-base qualities were not stored, and no clone one base away is much larger.

In the germline V gene, CDR1 corresponds to SQVTM and CDR2 to ANQGSEA. V is cut back by 5 bases and J by 6 bases, with 4 bases in the junction unmatched. Including cysteine and phenylalanine, the CDR3 has 13 amino acids. Only the CDR3 portion is preserved as DNA: 39 bases, with reading frame beginning at the first base. The library came from the immunoSEQ multiplex PCR assay. For the multiplex PCR, a mixture combining 60 forward primers for TCR Vbeta segments and 13 reverse primers for TCR Jbeta segments was used. The CDR3 region of rearranged TCR beta genes was amplified from genomic DNA with a multiplex PCR assay. The Illumina HiSeq System was used to sequence the amplified TCR beta libraries as 87-base-pair reads. The source study handled its data this way. In a later analysis, approximately 74 million unique TCR beta chains were counted across the roughly 610 repertoires, and roughly 11 million of these chains were shared by at least two donors. Raw reads were error-corrected and collapsed into unique sequences with a nearest-neighbor algorithm that merged closely related sequences to remove PCR and sequencing errors. CDR3 sequences were aligned to IMGT reference sequences to assign V, D and J gene segments. For a sequence to be retained, a match of at least six nucleotides to both a V gene segment and a J gene segment was required. Rearrangements were classified as productive when the CDR3 lacked stop codons and remained in frame with V and J, and all other rearrangements were classified as non-productive. CDR3 was defined according to IMGT convention as the region running from the second conserved V-encoded cysteine to the conserved J-encoded phenylalanine. The earlier analysis of about 610 of the donors excluded any sequence lacking an unambiguous match to a single V gene segment. In an earlier analysis of about 590 of the donors, a V segment was called functional when productive rearrangements were above 56.7%, and segregating when the standard deviation between donors exceeded 5%. A statistical classification framework was built for diagnosing cytomegalovirus status from the catalog of TCR beta chain sequences. V and J gene assignment, in a later analysis, came from comparing TCR nucleotide sequences with IMGT/GENE-DB human TR gene sequences. The TCRdist pipeline was used in a later analysis to assign CDR3 sequences and most-parsimonious VDJ recombination scenarios. A later analysis defined each TCR beta chain by its CDR3 amino acid sequence plus V-gene family, and excluded reads lacking a unique V-gene family. A later analysis removed 550 to 650 highly shared, low-generation-probability nucleotide sequences to deal with suspected cross-contamination and a sequencing artifact. In a later analysis, a clonal expansion index was calculated for each public chain from normalized within-repertoire ranks of inferred template counts. In a later analysis, generation probabilities were computed with a VDJ recombination model fitted to out-of-frame rearrangements, and the resulting probabilities were checked against IGoR. In a later analysis, hypergeometric tests were used to score TCR-TCR, TCR-HLA and TCR-CMV co-occurrence, with a repertoire-size bias correction applied to TCR pairs. In a later analysis, false discovery rates were estimated by permuting HLA or CMV assignments 20 times. In a later analysis, co-occurring TCRs were grouped using DBSCAN, and TCRdist sequence similarity was added for clustering within HLA-allele-positive subsets. For co-occurrence clustering, repertoires with fewer than 30,000 or more than 120,000 public chains were excluded, along with five repertoires with anomalous nucleotide sharing. TCRdb carries this immuneACCESS record with in-frame sequences only. Its versions omit some clonotypes, under half of them owing to an unresolved V gene in the studies checked, with the rest unexplained. That table supplies the V and J calls and clone size; D and trimming were determined from the DNA. The sample records about 95,000 clones, around 80% of which are singletons. The ten most abundant clones make up roughly 9.8% of the sample.

The cohort was made up of 500 to 800 healthy bone marrow donors. At the time of sampling, all cohort members were nominally healthy, though unrecorded immune exposures were likely present. The donor tested CMV seropositive, placing the donor among the 290 or so seropositive members of the cohort. Every donor gave a peripheral blood sample, and the peripheral blood mononuclear cells from that sample were used for TCR beta sequencing. Genomic DNA extraction from the blood cell samples was performed with the Qiagen DNeasy Blood Extraction Kit. The study at large found these results: The presence/absence analyses assumed that sequencing depth was roughly uniform across donors, and that assumption may not be true. In a later analysis, several top co-occurrence clusters were reported to appear linked to parvovirus B19, influenza, CMV and Epstein-Barr virus. A later analysis found that TCR association rates varied across HLA loci, with DRB1 alleles showing the most associated TCRs and HLA-C alleles the fewest. Assigning TCR associations to individual alleles was difficult when HLA alleles, especially DR and DQ, strongly co-occurred. The classifier was reported to diagnose cytomegalovirus status with high specificity and sensitivity in both the original and validation cohorts. A few of the identified cytomegalovirus-associated TCR beta chains were confirmed in vitro to be specific for cytomegalovirus antigens. Linkage disequilibrium might explain the correlated functional status among segregating V segments, but an unknown experimental factor could not be excluded. While some public TCRs were present in many individuals, most TCR sequences turned up only very rarely across donors. For the cohort, immune exposure information was limited to CMV serostatus. Broadly in line with IMGT annotations, most TCR beta V segments showed up in productive rearrangements about 90% or about 30% of the time in an earlier analysis of 587 of the donors. The 87-base-pair reads could not distinguish some IMGT-functional V segments, including TRBV6-2 and TRBV6-3, so those segments were excluded. Compared with the roughly 700-donor mean, donors in an Asian-associated ancestry cluster had fewer N-insertions in productive TCRs, according to a later genetic analysis. A later analysis associated about 17,000 TCR beta sequences with specific HLA alleles at a false discovery rate of 0.05. In a later genetic analysis, a missense DCLRE1C variant was associated with V-gene and J-gene trimming of TCR beta chains, and the association was replicated in an independent cohort. A cluster of highly shared sequence variants was judged likely to represent a technical artifact of the sequencing pipeline. In this cohort, only TCR beta chains were sequenced, and detectable features were limited by the absence of alpha or paired-chain data. A further reported finding was that TCR beta sequences accurately predicted the HLA-A and HLA-B alleles for most subjects in the first cohort. The study listed 170 or so TCR beta chains as associated with cytomegalovirus. Compared with equally common non-associated chains, HLA-associated TCR beta chains in a later analysis were more clonally expanded and had lower generation probabilities. Because HLA typing was unavailable for some donors at each locus, only the typed subset was used in association tests. The authors suggested that the approach could potentially be extended to other disease states and immunological phenotypes. Because counts were too low, about 15 rarely observed V segments, including chromosome 9 orphons, were left out of the earlier analysis of 500 to 650 of the donors. In a later analysis, most CMV-associated TCR beta chains were found to appear HLA-restricted, with HLA associations seemingly driven largely by CMV exposure.

Material: PBMCs. The sequence derives from a man between 18 and 29 years old in good health and CMV-seropositive. The sequence joins TRBV29-1 to TRBJ2-1; 10 central bases correspond to TRBD2. The DNA sequence reads TGCAGCGTTAGCGGGGGGGCCAGCAATGAGCAGTTCTTC. This translates into CSVSGGASNEQFF.